The clone carrying this T cell receptor (beta chain) was seen only once. In germline, CDR1 is MNHEY, CDR2 SVGAGI. Germline trimming cut 2 bases from V and 6 bases from J; bases unmatched to any gene: 6. The CDR3 runs to 16 residues. These data originate in a study of blood T cell repertoires in COVID-19. At the level of the study: The samples span acute and convalescent COVID-19 from the United States, Italy and Spain. From T cells, B-cell-depleted T cells, or PBMCs came the material, which was cDNA or gDNA.

In the authors' workflow: Reference gene primers were amplified, and this amplification served to estimate nucleated cell counts. Here immunoSEQ multiplex PCR was the method, and the copy in TCRdb shows in-frame clones only, minus some. V and J calls and clone size are those listed in that table; D and trimming were worked out from the DNA. The table lists under 85,000 clones, about 89% of them singletons. The receptor comes from a man aged 70-80 years with active or convalescent COVID-19. The source material was peripheral blood. The J gene is TRBJ2-1, the V gene TRBV6-5, with TRBD2 identical over 11 bases. The CDR3 nucleotides read TGTGCCAGCAGTTACGCCGGTCTAGCGGGAGGCAATGAGCAGTTCTTC. It specifies CASSYAGLAGGNEQFF.